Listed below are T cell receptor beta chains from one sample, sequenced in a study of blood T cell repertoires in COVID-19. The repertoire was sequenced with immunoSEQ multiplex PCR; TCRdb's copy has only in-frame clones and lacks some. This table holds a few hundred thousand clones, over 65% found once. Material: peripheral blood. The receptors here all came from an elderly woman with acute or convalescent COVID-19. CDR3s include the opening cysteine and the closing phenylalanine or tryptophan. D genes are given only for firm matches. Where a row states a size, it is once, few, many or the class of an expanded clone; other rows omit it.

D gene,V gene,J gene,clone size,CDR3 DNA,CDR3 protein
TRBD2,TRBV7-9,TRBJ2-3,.,TGTGCCAGCAGCTCTCCGGGACTAGCGGGAGTCTGGGGAACAGATACGCAGTATTTT,CASSSPGLAGVWGTDTQYF
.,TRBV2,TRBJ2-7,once,TGTGCCAGCAGTGAAACGCTAGGTTCCCGGGGAGAGCAGTACTTC,CASSETLGSRGEQYF
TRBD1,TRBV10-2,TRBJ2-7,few,TGCGCCAGCAGTGAGTCCGGGACAGGGGGCGAGCAGTACTTC,CASSESGTGGEQYF
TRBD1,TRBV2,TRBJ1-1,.,TGTGCCAGCAGTTATGACAGGGGCGTGAACACTGAAGCTTTCTTT,CASSYDRGVNTEAFF
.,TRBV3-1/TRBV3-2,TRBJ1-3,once,TGTGCCAGCAGCCAGCAGGGAAACACCATATATTTT,CASSQQGNTIYF
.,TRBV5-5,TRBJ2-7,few,TGTGCCAGCAGCTACCAGGGTCCCACCTACGAGCAGTACTTC,CASSYQGPTYEQYF
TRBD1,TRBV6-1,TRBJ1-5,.,TGTGCCAGCAGTGAAGGGGACAGACCTTGGAATCAGCCCCAGCATTTT,CASSEGDRPWNQPQHF
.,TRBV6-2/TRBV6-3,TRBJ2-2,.,TGTGCCAGCAGTTACTCCCAGAACACCGGGGAGCTGTTTTTT,CASSYSQNTGELFF
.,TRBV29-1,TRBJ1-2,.,TGCAGCGTTGAACAAAATAACTATGGCTACACCTTC,CSVEQNNYGYTF
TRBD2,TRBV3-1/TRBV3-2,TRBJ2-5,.,TGTGCCAGCAGCCAAGATCGGTCTAGCGGGATGGTAGAGACCCAGTACTTC,CASSQDRSSGMVETQYF
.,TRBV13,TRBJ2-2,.,TGTGCCAGCAGCTTAAGACTGTACACCGGGGAGCTGTTTTTT,CASSLRLYTGELFF
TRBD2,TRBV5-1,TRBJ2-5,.,TGCGCCAGCAGCCCCTCGACTAGCGGATGGGGGGAGACCCAGTACTTC,CASSPSTSGWGETQYF
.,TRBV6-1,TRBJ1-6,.,TGTGCCAGCAGTGAAGTTTCTGGGGGGGGATTTTCCTATAATTCACCCCTCCACTTT,CASSEVSGGGFSYNSPLHF
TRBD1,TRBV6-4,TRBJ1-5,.,TGTGCCAGCAGTGTCGAGGGACAGCGAAGCAATCAGCCCCAGCATTTT,CASSVEGQRSNQPQHF
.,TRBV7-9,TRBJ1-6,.,TGTGCCTCGAGCAGGGTTAGGAATTCACCCCTCCACTTT,CASSRVRNSPLHF
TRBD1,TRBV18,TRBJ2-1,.,TGTGCCAGCTCACTCTCCCGGGACAGCTCCTACAATGAGCAGTTCTTC,CASSLSRDSSYNEQFF
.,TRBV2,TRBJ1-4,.,TGTGCCAGCAGGGGACAACCTAATGAAAAACTGTTTTTT,CASRGQPNEKLFF
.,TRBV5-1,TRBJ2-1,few,TGCGCCAGCAGCCCCCCGCTACTGGCGGGTAACAATGAGCAGTTCTTC,CASSPPLLAGNNEQFF
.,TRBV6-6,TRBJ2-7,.,TGTGCCAGCAGTGCCCAAAACCAGGGTTCCTACGAGCAGTACTTC,CASSAQNQGSYEQYF
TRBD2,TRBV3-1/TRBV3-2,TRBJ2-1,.,TGTGCCAGCAGCTGGACTAGCGGTGAGCAGTTCTTC,CASSWTSGEQFF
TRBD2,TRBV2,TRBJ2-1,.,TGTGCCAGCACAGGGACTAGCGGGAGGAATGAGCAGTTCTTC,CASTGTSGRNEQFF
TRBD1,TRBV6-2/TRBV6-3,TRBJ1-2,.,TGTGCCAGCAGTTACACCGGGACAGACTTATATAGCTACACCTTC,CASSYTGTDLYSYTF
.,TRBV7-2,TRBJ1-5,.,TGTGCCAGCAGCTTAGCGATCAGGGATCAGCCCCAGCATTTT,CASSLAIRDQPQHF
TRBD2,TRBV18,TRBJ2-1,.,TGTGCCAGCTCGACTATAGGGGGACTAGGGAGTGGTGAGCAGTTCTTC,CASSTIGGLGSGEQFF
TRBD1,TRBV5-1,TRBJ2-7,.,TGCGCCAGCAGGAAAGGGGACAGACAGACCTACGAGCAGTACTTC,CASRKGDRQTYEQYF
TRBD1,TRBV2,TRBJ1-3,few,TGTGCCAGCGGAGGACAGGGACCGAGCTCTGGAAACACCATATATTTT,CASGGQGPSSGNTIYF
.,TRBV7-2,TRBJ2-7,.,TGTGCCAGCAGCTTAGGGGCACAGGGACCCTACGAGCAGTACTTC,CASSLGAQGPYEQYF
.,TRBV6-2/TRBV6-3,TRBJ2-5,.,TGTGCCAGCAGTTACCCCGCACAGGGAGTTCGAGAGACCCAGTACTTC,CASSYPAQGVRETQYF
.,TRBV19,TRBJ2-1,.,TGTGCCAGTAGTATAGGGAGGGCAGATGAGCAGTTCTTC,CASSIGRADEQFF
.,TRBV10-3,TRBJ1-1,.,TGTGCCATCCGGGCTCCCACCGAGGGCACTGAAGCTTTCTTT,CAIRAPTEGTEAFF
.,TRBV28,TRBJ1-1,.,TGTGCCAGCTCTACCCAGCGAAACAAAGCTTTCTTT,CASSTQRNKAFF
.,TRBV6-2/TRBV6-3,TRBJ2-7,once,TGTGCCAGCAGTTACTTCCGGGGTGTAACCTACGAGCAGTACTTC,CASSYFRGVTYEQYF
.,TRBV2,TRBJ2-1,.,TGTGCCAGCAGTGAGGCTGCCAATGAGCAGTTCTTC,CASSEAANEQFF
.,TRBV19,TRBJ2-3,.,TGTGCCAGTAGTCAAGGGGCAGGGGTTGCAGATACGCAGTATTTT,CASSQGAGVADTQYF
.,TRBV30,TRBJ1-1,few,TGTGCCTGGGCAGTGAACACTGAAGCTTTCTTT,CAWAVNTEAFF
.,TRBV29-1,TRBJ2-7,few,TGCAGCGTTGAAGTGGGGGGGCGCGGAAAGCAGTACTTC,CSVEVGGRGKQYF
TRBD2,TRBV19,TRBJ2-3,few,TGTGCCAGTAAGTCCCTAGCGGGGCACACAGATACGCAGTATTTT,CASKSLAGHTDTQYF
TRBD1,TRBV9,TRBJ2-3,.,TGTGCCAGCAGCAATCCCGGACCGGACAGGGGCACAGATACGCAGTATTTT,CASSNPGPDRGTDTQYF
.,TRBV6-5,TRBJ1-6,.,TGTGCCAGCATCGAGGCAAGATCCTATAATTCACCCCTCCACTTT,CASIEARSYNSPLHF
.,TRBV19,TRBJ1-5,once,TGTGCCAGTAACTCCCGGGGTAATCAGCCCCAGCATTTT,CASNSRGNQPQHF
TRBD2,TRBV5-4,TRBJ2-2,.,TGTGCCAGCAGCGCTTCGGGGGGGGCGAACACCGGGGAGCTGTTTTTT,CASSASGGANTGELFF
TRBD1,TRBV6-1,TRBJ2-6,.,TGTGCCAGCAGTGGCCAGGGGGCGACCGGGGCCAACGTCCTGACTTTC,CASSGQGATGANVLTF
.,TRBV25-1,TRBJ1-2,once,TGTGCCAGCAGTGAATTGGGGCCGACCTATGGCTACACCTTC,CASSELGPTYGYTF
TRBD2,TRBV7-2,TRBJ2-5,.,TGTGCCAGCAGCTATGGACTAGCGGGAGTGGGAGAGACCCAGTACTTC,CASSYGLAGVGETQYF
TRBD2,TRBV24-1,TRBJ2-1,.,TGTGCCACCAGTGGGACTAGCGGGAGCTCCTACAATGAGCAGTTCTTC,CATSGTSGSSYNEQFF
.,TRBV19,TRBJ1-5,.,TGTGCCAGTAGTATAGGGTCAGGTAATCAGCCCCAGCATTTT,CASSIGSGNQPQHF
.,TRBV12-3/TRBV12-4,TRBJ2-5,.,TGTGCCAGCAGTTTTCGGGCAGAGGGGACCCAGTACTTC,CASSFRAEGTQYF
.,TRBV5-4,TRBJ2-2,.,TGTGCCAGCAGCTTGGGGGGGGTAAACACCGGGGAGCTGTTTTTT,CASSLGGVNTGELFF
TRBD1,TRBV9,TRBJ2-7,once,TGTGCCAGCAGCGCCGAGCACAGGGGTCCCTACGAGCAGTACTTC,CASSAEHRGPYEQYF
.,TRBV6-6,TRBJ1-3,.,TGTGCCATCAAAATCGGGCGGGCTGGAAACACCATATATTTT,CAIKIGRAGNTIYF
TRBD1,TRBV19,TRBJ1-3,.,TGTGCCAGTAGGCCGGACAGGGTTGGAAACACCATATATTTT,CASRPDRVGNTIYF
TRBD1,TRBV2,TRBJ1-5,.,TGTGCCAGCAGTGAACAGGGGGCACGCAATCAGCCCCAGCATTTT,CASSEQGARNQPQHF
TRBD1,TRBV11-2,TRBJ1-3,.,TGTGCCAGCAGCCGGACAGGGGCCGGAAACACCATATATTTT,CASSRTGAGNTIYF